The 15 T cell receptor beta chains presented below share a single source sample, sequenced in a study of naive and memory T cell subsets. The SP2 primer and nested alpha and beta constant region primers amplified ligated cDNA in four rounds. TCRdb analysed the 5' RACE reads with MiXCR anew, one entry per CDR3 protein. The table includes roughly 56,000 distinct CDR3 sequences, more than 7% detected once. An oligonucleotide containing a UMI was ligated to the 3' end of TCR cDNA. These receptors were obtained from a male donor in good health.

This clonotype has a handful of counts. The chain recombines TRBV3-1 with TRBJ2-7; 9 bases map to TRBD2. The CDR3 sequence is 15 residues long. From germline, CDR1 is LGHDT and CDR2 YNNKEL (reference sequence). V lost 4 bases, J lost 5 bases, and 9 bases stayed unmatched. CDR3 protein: CASSPSTSGGHEQYF. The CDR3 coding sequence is TGTGCCAGCAGCCCCTCGACTAGCGGAGGCCACGAGCAGTACTTC.

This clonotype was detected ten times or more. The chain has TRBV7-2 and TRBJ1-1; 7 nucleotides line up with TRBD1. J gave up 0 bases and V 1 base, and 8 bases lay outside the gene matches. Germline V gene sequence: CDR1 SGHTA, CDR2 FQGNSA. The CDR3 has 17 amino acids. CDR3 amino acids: CASSLERDSYMNTEAFF. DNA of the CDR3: TGTGCCAGCAGCTTAGAGAGGGACAGTTACATGAACACTGAAGCTTTCTTT.

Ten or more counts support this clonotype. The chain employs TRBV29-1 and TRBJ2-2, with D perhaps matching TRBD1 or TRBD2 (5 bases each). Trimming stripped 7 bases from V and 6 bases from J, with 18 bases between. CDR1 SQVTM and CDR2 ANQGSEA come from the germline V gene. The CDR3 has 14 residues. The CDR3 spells CSAWDSRGAGELFF. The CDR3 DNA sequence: TGCAGCGCCTGGGATTCCCGAGGGGCCGGGGAGCTGTTTTTT.

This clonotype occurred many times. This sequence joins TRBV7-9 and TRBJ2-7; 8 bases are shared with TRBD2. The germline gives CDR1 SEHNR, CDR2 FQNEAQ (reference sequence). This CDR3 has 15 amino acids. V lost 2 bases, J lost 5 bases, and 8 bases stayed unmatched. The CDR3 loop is CASSLSLSGSDEQYF. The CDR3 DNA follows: TGTGCCAGCAGCTTATCCCTAAGCGGGAGTGACGAGCAGTACTTC.

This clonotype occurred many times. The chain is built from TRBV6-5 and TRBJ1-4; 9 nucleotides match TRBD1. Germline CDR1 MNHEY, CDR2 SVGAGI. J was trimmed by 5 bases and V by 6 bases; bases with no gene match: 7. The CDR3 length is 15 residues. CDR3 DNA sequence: TGTGCCAGCAGATCAGACAGGGGGGGAAATGAAAAACTGTTTTTT. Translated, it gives CASRSDRGGNEKLFF.

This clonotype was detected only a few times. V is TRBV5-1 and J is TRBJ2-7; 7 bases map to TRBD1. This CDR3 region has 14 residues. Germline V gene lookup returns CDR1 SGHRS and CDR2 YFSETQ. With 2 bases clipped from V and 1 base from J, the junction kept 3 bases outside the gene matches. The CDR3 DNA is TGCGCCAGCAGCTTATTACAGGGGTCCTACGAGCAGTACTTC. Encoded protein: CASSLLQGSYEQYF.

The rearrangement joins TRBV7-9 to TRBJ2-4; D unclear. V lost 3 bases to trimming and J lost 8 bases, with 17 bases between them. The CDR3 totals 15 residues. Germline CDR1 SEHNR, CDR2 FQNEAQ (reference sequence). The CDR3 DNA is TGTGCCAGCAGCTTCGTTGACCGAGGCCTTGACATTCAGTACTTC. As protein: CASSFVDRGLDIQYF.

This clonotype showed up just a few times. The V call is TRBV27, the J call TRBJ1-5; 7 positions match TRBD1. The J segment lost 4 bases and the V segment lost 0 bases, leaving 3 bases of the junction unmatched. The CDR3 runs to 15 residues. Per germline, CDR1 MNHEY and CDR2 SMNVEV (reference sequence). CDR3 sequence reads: CASSLSLQGNQPQHF. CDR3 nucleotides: TGTGCCAGCAGTTTATCGTTACAGGGGAATCAGCCCCAGCATTTT.

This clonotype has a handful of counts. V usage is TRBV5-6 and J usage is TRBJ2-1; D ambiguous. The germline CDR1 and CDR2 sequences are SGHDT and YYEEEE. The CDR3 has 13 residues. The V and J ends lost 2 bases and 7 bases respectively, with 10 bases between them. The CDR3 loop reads CASSFQITNEQFF. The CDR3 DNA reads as TGTGCCAGCAGCTTCCAGATCACTAATGAGCAGTTCTTC.

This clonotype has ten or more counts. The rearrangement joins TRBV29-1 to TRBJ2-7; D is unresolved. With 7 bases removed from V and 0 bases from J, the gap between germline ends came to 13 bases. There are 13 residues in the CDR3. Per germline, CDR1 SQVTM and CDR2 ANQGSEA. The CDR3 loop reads CSARHGPSYEQYF. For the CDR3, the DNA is TGCAGCGCACGACATGGGCCCTCCTACGAGCAGTACTTC.

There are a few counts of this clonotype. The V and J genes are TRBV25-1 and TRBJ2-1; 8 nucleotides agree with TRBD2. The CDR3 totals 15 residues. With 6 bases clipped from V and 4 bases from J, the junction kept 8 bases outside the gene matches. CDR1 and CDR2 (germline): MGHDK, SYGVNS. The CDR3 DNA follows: TGTGCCAGCAGACCATCAGCGGGAGCTTACAATGAGCAGTTCTTC. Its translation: CASRPSAGAYNEQFF. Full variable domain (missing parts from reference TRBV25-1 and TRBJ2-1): EADIYQTPRYLVIGTGKKITLECSQTMGHDKMYWYQQDPGMELHLIHYSYGVNSTEKGDLSSESTVSRIRTEHFPLTLESARPSHTSQYLCASRPSAGAYNEQFFGPGTRLTVL.

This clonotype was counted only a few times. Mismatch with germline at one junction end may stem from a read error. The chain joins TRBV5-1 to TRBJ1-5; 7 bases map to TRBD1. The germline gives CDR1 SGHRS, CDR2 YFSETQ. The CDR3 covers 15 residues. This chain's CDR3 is CASRLGDRASQPQHF. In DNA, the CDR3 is TGCGCCAGCAGATTGGGCGACAGGGCTAGTCAGCCCCAGCATTTT.

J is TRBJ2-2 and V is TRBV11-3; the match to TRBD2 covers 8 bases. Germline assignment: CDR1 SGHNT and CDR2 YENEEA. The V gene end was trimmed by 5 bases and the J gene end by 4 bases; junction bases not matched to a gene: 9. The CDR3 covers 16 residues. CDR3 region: CASSPGGGPITGELFF. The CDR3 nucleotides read TGTGCCAGCAGCCCCGGGGGGGGGCCGATCACCGGGGAGCTGTTTTTT.

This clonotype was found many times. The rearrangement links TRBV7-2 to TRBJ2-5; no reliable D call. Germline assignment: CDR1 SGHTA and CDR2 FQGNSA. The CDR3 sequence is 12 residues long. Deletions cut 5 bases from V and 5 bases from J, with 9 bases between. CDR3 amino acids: CASSEIWETQYF. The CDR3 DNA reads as TGTGCCAGCAGCGAGATATGGGAGACCCAGTACTTC.

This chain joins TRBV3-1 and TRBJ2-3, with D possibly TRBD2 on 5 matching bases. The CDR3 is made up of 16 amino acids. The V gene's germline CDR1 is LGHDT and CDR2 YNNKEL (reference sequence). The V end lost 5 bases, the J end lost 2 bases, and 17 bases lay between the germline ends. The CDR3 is CASSGLGGSNTDTQYF. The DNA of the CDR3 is TGTGCCAGCAGCGGCCTAGGAGGTTCAAACACAGATACGCAGTATTTT.